The present TCR beta chain was sequenced within a study of human T cells and chemical hapten exposure. Study-level information: For the roughly 23-week duration of the study, patients were given weekly doses of diphenylcyclopropenone on the scalp.

This clonotype was counted only a few times. The time point here: patch test 3, about 24 weeks after DPC sensitization. Treatment: therapeutic diphenylcyclopropenone sensitization with weekly scalp DPC. Germline V lookup: CDR1 SGHVS, CDR2 FNYEAQ. The CDR3 length is 18 residues. With V trimmed by 0 bases and J by 3 bases, 9 bases remained unmatched. Separate cDNA molecules received unique molecular identifiers, which the library attached to them. TCRdb used MiXCR to reprocess the RACE reads, holding one entry per CDR3 protein. The sample holds tens of thousands of distinct CDR3 sequences, over 10% seen once.

The sample in question was whole blood, obtained in connection with sensitization to the hapten diphenylcyclopropenone (DPC). The chain employs TRBV7-6 and TRBJ2-1; 9 positions agree with TRBD2. The sequence came from a woman aged 45-59 years with alopecia areata. Some clones in this sample may be carry-over from other donors' samples. This CDR3 reads CASSLALKTSGLYNEQFF. The CDR3 nucleotides are TGTGCCAGCAGCTTAGCGCTGAAGACTAGCGGACTCTACAATGAGCAGTTCTTC.